This TCR beta chain was found in a study of blood T cell repertoires in COVID-19. CDR3 length equals 12 residues. Germline loops: CDR1 PRHDT, CDR2 FYEKMQ (reference sequence). The V end lost 5 bases, the J end lost 1 base, and 3 bases lay between the germline ends. This table comes from immunoSEQ multiplex PCR, and its TCRdb copy is limited to in-frame clones, with some not included. The data hold approximately 190,000 clones, with roughly four fifths observed a single time. The sample consisted of peripheral blood. The sequence came from a woman between 40 and 50 years old with acute or convalescent COVID-19. The chain joins TRBV13 to TRBJ1-3, with no clear D. The CDR3 coding sequence is TGTGCCAGCAGCCGTTCTGGAAACACCATATATTTT. Protein product: CASSRSGNTIYF. Filled out from reference TRBV13 and TRBJ1-3, the complete variable domain reads AAGVIQSPRHLIKEKRETATLKCYPIPRHDTVYWYQQGPGQDPQFLISFYEKMQSDKGSIPDRFSAQQFSDYHSELNMSSLELGDSALYFCASSRSGNTIYFGEGSWLTVV.